One sample yielded the 25 T cell receptor beta chains listed below, sequenced in a study of shared clonotypes between healthy human individuals. The naive CD8 subset, CD45RO-negative cells positively selected for CCR7, excluded terminally differentiated effector memory CD45RA+ cells. Here immunoSEQ multiplex PCR was the method, and the copy in TCRdb shows in-frame clones only, minus some. The sample lists 1.5 million to 2.5 million clones, around 96% seen once, with 1.2% in the top ten. The material sequenced was naive CD8+ T cells sorted from blood. Source of these receptors: a man between 18 and 35 years old in good health.

Comments on this clone: Other DNA sequences of this sample code for an identical CDR3. J is TRBJ1-1 and V is TRBV7-9; no clear D gene. V lost 1 base to trimming and J lost 2 bases, with 5 bases between them. Germline V CDR1 and CDR2: SEHNR, FQNEAQ (reference sequence). The CDR3 has 13 residues. The CDR3 region is CASSLGINTEAFF. CDR3 bases: TGTGCCAGCAGCTTAGGGATTAACACTGAAGCTTTCTTT.

The rearrangement links TRBV5-6 to TRBJ2-1, with no clear D. The CDR3 extends over 14 amino acids. From germline, CDR1 is SGHDT and CDR2 YYEEEE. V lost 0 bases to trimming and J lost 6 bases, with 10 bases between them. The chain's CDR3 is CASSLAARPNEQFF. The CDR3 region has the DNA TGTGCCAGCAGCTTGGCGGCCAGACCCAATGAGCAGTTCTTC.

The chain links TRBV7-8 to TRBJ2-7; D not certain. This CDR3 region has 13 residues. V gave up 5 bases and J gave up 0 bases, with 8 bases separating them. Per the germline V gene, CDR1 is SGHVS and CDR2 is FQNEAQ. CDR3 sequence: CASSPRSSYEQYF. CDR3 in DNA: TGTGCCAGCAGCCCTCGGTCCTCCTACGAGCAGTACTTC.

V gene TRBV10-3 combines with J gene TRBJ2-7; 9 bases fit TRBD1. The ends lost 4 bases at V and 5 bases at J; junction bases unmatched: 6. The CDR3 extends over 14 amino acids. Per germline, CDR1 ENHRY and CDR2 SYGVKD. The CDR3 loop is CAISVPDRGHEQYF. In nucleotides, the CDR3 is TGTGCCATCAGTGTTCCGGACAGGGGCCACGAGCAGTACTTC.

The gene calls are TRBV7-2 and TRBJ2-3; the D gene is possibly TRBD2 (6 bases). The CDR3 loop spans 15 amino acids. Trimming shortened V by 3 bases and J by 3 bases, and 13 bases separated the two germline ends. Germline V CDR1 and CDR2: SGHTA, FQGNSA. In DNA form, the CDR3 reads TGTGCCAGCAGCTTGGAGGGTTTCTTTACAGATACGCAGTATTTT. It codes for CASSLEGFFTDTQYF. Combining the CDR3 with reference TRBV7-2 and TRBJ2-3 gives the whole variable domain GAGVSQSPSNKVTEKGKDVELRCDPISGHTALYWYRQSLGQGLEFLIYFQGNSAPDKSGLPSDRFSAERTGGSVSTLTIQRTQQEDSAVYLCASSLEGFFTDTQYFGPGTRLTVL.

Only one count was recorded for this clone. This chain connects TRBV4-1 to TRBJ1-3, with D unclear. The CDR3 is 15 residues long. Germline V gene sequence: CDR1 MGHRA, CDR2 YSYEKL. Between the trimmed V and J ends, which lost 0 bases and 4 bases, there was a span of 10 bases. The chain's CDR3 is CASSQDNGGGNTIYF. The CDR3, as DNA: TGCGCCAGCAGCCAAGATAATGGCGGCGGAAACACCATATATTTT.

This clone occurred once. V is TRBV6-1 and J is TRBJ2-1; 7 nucleotides match TRBD2. V lost 2 bases to trimming and J lost 1 base; unmatched junction nucleotides: 8. Germline CDR1 reads MNHNS; CDR2 reads SASEGT. The CDR3 extends over 17 amino acids. CDR3 coding DNA: TGTGCCAGCAGTGAACTGGGCGGGAGCTCGTCCTACAATGAGCAGTTCTTC. Amino acids: CASSELGGSSSYNEQFF.

The count of this clone is one. CDR3 sequence reads: CASRDTGTSDYEQYF. DNA of the CDR3: TGTGCCAGCAGAGACACCGGGACTAGCGACTACGAGCAGTACTTC. The V gene is TRBV6-1, the J gene TRBJ2-7, with 10 bases identical to TRBD2. With 6 bases clipped from V and 3 bases from J, the junction kept 8 bases outside the gene matches. Germline V gene lookup returns CDR1 MNHNS and CDR2 SASEGT. The CDR3 extends over 15 amino acids.

The V and J genes are TRBV4-1 and TRBJ1-2; no reliable D call. Germline V gene lookup returns CDR1 MGHRA and CDR2 YSYEKL. V was trimmed by 4 bases and J by 4 bases, leaving 10 bases between them. CDR3 length equals 13 residues. The DNA of the CDR3 is TGCGCCAGCAGCCTCGGCGAGCTCTATGGCTACACCTTC. It translates to CASSLGELYGYTF.

The V and J genes are TRBV7-9 and TRBJ2-3, with 13 bases matching TRBD2. V lost 3 bases, J lost 4 bases, and 7 bases stayed unmatched. Germline V CDR1 and CDR2: SEHNR, FQNEAQ (reference sequence). The CDR3 is 17 amino acids. The CDR3 loop reads CASSFPGLAGNPDTQYF. CDR3 bases: TGTGCCAGCAGCTTCCCGGGACTAGCGGGGAACCCAGATACGCAGTATTTT.

This chain uses TRBV28 with TRBJ1-4; no definite D call. This CDR3 spans 15 amino acids. Germline V gives CDR1 MDHEN, CDR2 SYDVKM. Trimming stripped 8 bases from V and 0 bases from J, with 13 bases between. CDR3 DNA: TGTGCCAGCGGGATCGGAGATGCAACTAATGAAAAACTGTTTTTT. This gives the protein CASGIGDATNEKLFF.

This clone was seen more than once but under ten times. The genes are TRBV7-9 and TRBJ1-2, with D unresolved. V was cut by 5 bases and J by 0 bases, with 7 bases left in between. The length of the CDR3 is 13 residues. Germline V lookup: CDR1 SEHNR, CDR2 FQNEAQ (reference sequence). The CDR3 sequence: CASSPAPNYGYTF. CDR3 nucleotide sequence: TGTGCCAGCAGCCCCGCCCCTAACTATGGCTACACCTTC.

The chain joins TRBV4-3 to TRBJ2-7; 10 bases map to TRBD2. CDR1 and CDR2 from the germline V gene are LGHNA and YSLEER. The CDR3 consists of 14 residues. The V segment lost 1 base and the J segment 9 bases; nucleotides outside the gene matches: 6. The CDR3, as DNA: TGCGCCAGCAGCCAAGTTGTAACTAGCGGGGCGCAGTACTTC. Protein product: CASSQVVTSGAQYF.

J is TRBJ1-1 and V is TRBV6-1; 7 positions match TRBD1. Germline CDR1 reads MNHNS; CDR2 reads SASEGT. The V gene end was trimmed by 8 bases and the J gene end by 6 bases; junction bases not matched to a gene: 6. There are 12 residues in the CDR3. CDR3 residues: CASLDDRAEAFF. The CDR3 DNA reads TGTGCCAGCCTGGACGACAGGGCTGAAGCTTTCTTT.

As for this clone: The same CDR3 can be traced to other DNA sequences in this sample. The chain has TRBV9 and TRBJ2-3; D is perhaps TRBD2 (6 bases). Germline CDR1 SGDLS, CDR2 YYNGEE. This CDR3 contains 15 residues. Trimming removed 0 bases from V and 3 bases from J, with 11 bases in between. CDR3 sequence (DNA): TGTGCCAGCAGCGTAGCGGGAGCGGGTACAGATACGCAGTATTTT. It translates to CASSVAGAGTDTQYF. The full variable domain, completed using reference TRBV9 and TRBJ2-3, is DSGVTQTPKHLITATGQRVTLRCSPRSGDLSVYWYQQSLDQGLQFLIQYYNGEERAKGNILERFSAQQFPDLHSELNLSSLELGDSALYFCASSVAGAGTDTQYFGPGTRLTVL.

In its sample, this clone was seen once. The rearrangement joins TRBV11-2 to TRBJ2-7; TRBD2 matches at 9 bases. The ends lost 0 bases at V and 2 bases at J; junction bases unmatched: 17. CDR1 SGHAT and CDR2 FQNNGV come from the germline V gene. The CDR3 length is 20 residues. The CDR3 sequence: CASSLDFLVLELAGTYEQYF. The DNA for the CDR3 is TGTGCCAGCAGCTTAGATTTCCTGGTCCTGGAGCTAGCGGGAACCTACGAGCAGTACTTC.

This rearrangement joins TRBV6-5 to TRBJ2-4; D call uncertain. Germline V gives CDR1 MNHEY, CDR2 SVGAGI. This CDR3 has 15 amino acids. The V end lost 8 bases, the J end lost 2 bases, and 16 bases lay between the germline ends. This CDR3 is CASAAGPFSKNIQYF. The CDR3 nucleotides are TGTGCCAGCGCCGCCGGGCCCTTTTCCAAAAACATTCAGTACTTC.

In this sample, this clone turned up a few times. Other DNA sequences in this sample translate to the same CDR3. This chain connects TRBV19 to TRBJ2-1; the D gene is possibly TRBD2 (5 bases). V was cut by 3 bases and J by 0 bases, with 6 bases left in between. The CDR3 spans 14 residues. Germline V lookup: CDR1 LNHDA, CDR2 SQIVND (reference sequence). For the CDR3, the DNA is TGTGCCAGTAGTATGGGGAGCTCCTACAATGAGCAGTTCTTC. This sequence encodes CASSMGSSYNEQFF.

The CDR3 DNA is TGTGCCAGCAGCTTAGGCCGGGGGCCCATCTACGAGCAGTACTTC. Residues: CASSLGRGPIYEQYF. J is TRBJ2-7 and V is TRBV7-2; either TRBD1 or TRBD2 may fit D (6 bases each). Germline values: CDR1 SGHTA, CDR2 FQGNSA. This CDR3 has 15 residues. Trimming shortened V by 1 base and J by 3 bases, and 13 bases separated the two germline ends. Using reference TRBV7-2 and TRBJ2-7 for the parts outside the CDR3, the full variable domain is GAGVSQSPSNKVTEKGKDVELRCDPISGHTALYWYRQSLGQGLEFLIYFQGNSAPDKSGLPSDRFSAERTGGSVSTLTIQRTQQEDSAVYLCASSLGRGPIYEQYFGPGTRLTVT.

In regard to this clone: The same CDR3 is also encoded by other DNA sequences in this sample. This chain connects TRBV11-2 to TRBJ2-7, with unresolved D. The germline CDR1 and CDR2 sequences are SGHAT and FQNNGV. Deletions cut 5 bases from V and 3 bases from J, with 11 bases between. The CDR3 sequence is 13 residues long. This chain's CDR3 is CASSPGPNYEQYF. CDR3 sequence (DNA): TGTGCCAGCAGCCCTGGGCCCAACTACGAGCAGTACTTC.

V usage is TRBV5-6 and J usage is TRBJ1-4; D uncertain. Trimming stripped 3 bases from V and 6 bases from J, with 15 bases between. The CDR3 has 15 amino acids. Germline V lookup: CDR1 SGHDT, CDR2 YYEEEE. The CDR3 spells CASSWFGGMDEKLFF. The CDR3 DNA sequence: TGTGCCAGCAGCTGGTTTGGAGGGATGGATGAAAAACTGTTTTTT.

J is TRBJ2-1 and V is TRBV7-9; TRBD2 aligns across 13 bases. Per the germline V gene, CDR1 is SEHNR and CDR2 is FQNEAQ (reference sequence). The CDR3 covers 16 residues. The trim removed 4 bases at V and 8 bases at J, leaving 8 bases unmatched. The CDR3 DNA is TGTGCCAGCAGCTCCCGACTAGCGGGAGGAAACTATGAGCAGTTCTTC. It specifies CASSSRLAGGNYEQFF.

J is TRBJ1-4 and V is TRBV6-5; D is unclear. The CDR3 has 14 residues. Germline values: CDR1 MNHEY, CDR2 SVGAGI. Trimming shortened V by 5 bases and J by 0 bases, and 7 bases separated the two germline ends. Here the CDR3 reads CASSQLATNEKLFF. As DNA, the CDR3 is TGTGCCAGCAGTCAGCTTGCAACTAATGAAAAACTGTTTTTT.

The genes are TRBV9 and TRBJ2-7; possibly TRBD1 for D (6 bases). CDR1 and CDR2 from the germline V gene are SGDLS and YYNGEE. Trimming cost V 3 bases and J 3 bases, with 25 bases left between them. The CDR3 length is 18 residues. CDR3 nucleotide sequence: TGTGCCAGCAGCGAGGGGGTTGATTGGGAAGGAAGGTACTACGAGCAGTACTTC. This sequence encodes CASSEGVDWEGRYYEQYF.

The J gene is TRBJ2-7, the V gene TRBV11-2; possibly TRBD1 for D (6 bases). The germline V gene encodes CDR1 SGHAT and CDR2 FQNNGV. The V and J ends lost 0 bases and 4 bases respectively, with 16 bases between them. This CDR3 is built from 16 residues. The CDR3 region has the DNA TGTGCCAGCAGCTTAGAGGGACACGGGGTACGATACGAGCAGTACTTC. It codes for CASSLEGHGVRYEQYF.